This T cell receptor (beta chain) appears in the sequencing data of a study of blood T cell repertoires in COVID-19. The repertoire was sequenced with immunoSEQ multiplex PCR; TCRdb's copy has only in-frame clones and lacks some. Of over 100,000 clones in the sample, roughly 80% were seen once. This TCR came from a woman in her sixties with acute or convalescent COVID-19. Sample: peripheral blood.

As DNA, the CDR3 is TGTGCCAGTCGGGACATTACCTATGGCTACACCTTC. It translates to CASRDITYGYTF. J is TRBJ1-2 and V is TRBV28, with a tentative D call TRBD1 (6 bases). In germline, CDR1 is MDHEN, CDR2 SYDVKM. The CDR3 covers 12 residues. V gave up 9 bases and J gave up 4 bases, with 12 bases separating them.